These T cell receptor beta chains were read from a single sample in a study of CD8 T cells in ankylosing spondylitis. TCRdb itself ran the 5' RACE reads through MiXCR, one entry per CDR3 protein. The sample yields approximately 45,000 distinct CDR3 sequences, around 3.8% seen once. The sequencing input was blood, either unsorted or a sorted T cell fraction (not recorded which). These receptors all stem from a female donor with ankylosing spondylitis or in good health (not recorded which). CDR3s include the opening cysteine and the closing phenylalanine or tryptophan. The D gene is left open where the match is weak. Only part of the rows carry a size: once, few, many, or a class if the clone is expanded.

J gene: TRBJ2-1
V gene: TRBV9
clone size: many
CDR3 length: 14
D gene: TRBD1
CDR3 DNA: TGTGCCAGCAGCCCCACAGGGGGTTGGGGCGAGCAGTTCTTC
CDR3 protein: CASSPTGGWGEQFF

J gene: TRBJ2-7
V gene: TRBV9
clone size: few
CDR3 length: 13
D gene: NA
CDR3 DNA: TGTGCCAGCAGCGGGGAGGATTGGAACGAGCAGTACTTC
CDR3 protein: CASSGEDWNEQYF

J gene: TRBJ2-1
V gene: TRBV9
clone size: many
CDR3 length: 17
D gene: TRBD2
CDR3 DNA: TGTGCCAGCAGCGTAGCTCTTGGACAGCGGGGGGACAATGAGCAGTTCTTC
CDR3 protein: CASSVALGQRGDNEQFF

J gene: TRBJ2-5
V gene: TRBV9
clone size: many
CDR3 length: 14
D gene: TRBD2
CDR3 DNA: TGTGCCAGCAGCGAGGCGGGGGGACAAGAGACCCAGTACTTC
CDR3 protein: CASSEAGGQETQYF

J gene: TRBJ1-4
V gene: TRBV9
clone size: many
CDR3 length: 14
D gene: NA
CDR3 DNA: TGTGCCAGCACCAACACAGCAACTAATGAAAAACTGTTTTTT
CDR3 protein: CASTNTATNEKLFF

J gene: TRBJ2-1
V gene: TRBV9
clone size: many
CDR3 length: 15
D gene: NA
CDR3 DNA: TGTGCCAGCAGCGTAGATAGGGGGGTCTACAATGAGCAGTTCTTC
CDR3 protein: CASSVDRGVYNEQFF

J gene: TRBJ1-2
V gene: TRBV9
clone size: many
CDR3 length: 14
D gene: TRBD1
CDR3 DNA: TGTGCCAGCAGCGTAGCCGGGACAGGATTGCTTGCCACCTTC
CDR3 protein: CASSVAGTGLLATF

J gene: TRBJ1-2
V gene: TRBV9
clone size: many
CDR3 length: 13
D gene: TRBD1
CDR3 DNA: TGTGCCAGCAGTGACAGGGATCTGTATGGCTACACCTTC
CDR3 protein: CASSDRDLYGYTF

J gene: TRBJ1-5
V gene: TRBV9
clone size: medium-sized
CDR3 length: 14
D gene: NA
CDR3 DNA: TGTGCCAGCAGCCCCACGTGGTCCGATCAGCCCCAGCATTTT
CDR3 protein: CASSPTWSDQPQHF

J gene: TRBJ1-4
V gene: TRBV9
clone size: many
CDR3 length: 16
D gene: TRBD1
CDR3 DNA: TGTGCCAGCAGCTCGGACAGGGGTGCAACTAATGAAAAACTGTTTTTT
CDR3 protein: CASSSDRGATNEKLFF

J gene: TRBJ2-6
V gene: TRBV9
clone size: many
CDR3 length: 18
D gene: NA
CDR3 DNA: TGTGCCAGCAGCGAGAGGGGGGGGGAGAGCTCTGGGGCCAACGTCCTGACTTTC
CDR3 protein: CASSERGGESSGANVLTF

J gene: TRBJ2-5
V gene: TRBV9
clone size: many
CDR3 length: 15
D gene: NA
CDR3 DNA: TGTGCCAGCAGCGTATACGGGACTGATCAAGAGACCCAGTACTTC
CDR3 protein: CASSVYGTDQETQYF

J gene: TRBJ2-3
V gene: TRBV9
clone size: many
CDR3 length: 15
D gene: NA
CDR3 DNA: TGTGCCAGCAGCCTGGGGGGGCGGAGCACAGATACGCAGTATTTT
CDR3 protein: CASSLGGRSTDTQYF

J gene: TRBJ1-3
V gene: TRBV9
clone size: many
CDR3 length: 15
D gene: NA
CDR3 DNA: TGTGCCAGCAGCGTAGCAGGTCCCTCTGGAAACACCATATATTTT
CDR3 protein: CASSVAGPSGNTIYF

J gene: TRBJ1-6
V gene: TRBV9
clone size: many
CDR3 length: 15
D gene: NA
CDR3 DNA: TGTGCCAGCAGCGTAGACCCAGGTTCGAATTCACCCCTCCACTTT
CDR3 protein: CASSVDPGSNSPLHF

J gene: TRBJ1-1
V gene: TRBV9
clone size: many
CDR3 length: 16
D gene: TRBD1
CDR3 DNA: TGTGCCAGCAGCCCTGGGACAGGGGGCACGAACACTGAAGCTTTCTTT
CDR3 protein: CASSPGTGGTNTEAFF

J gene: TRBJ2-1
V gene: TRBV9
clone size: many
CDR3 length: 15
D gene: NA
CDR3 DNA: TGTGCCAGCAGTGCCGCGGGGTTATTGAGGAATGAGCAGTTCTTC
CDR3 protein: CASSAAGLLRNEQFF

J gene: TRBJ2-1
V gene: TRBV9
clone size: many
CDR3 length: 17
D gene: TRBD2
CDR3 DNA: TGTGCCAGCAGCGCCGGTTTCGGTAGCGGGGGATACAATGAGCAGTTCTTC
CDR3 protein: CASSAGFGSGGYNEQFF

J gene: TRBJ2-3
V gene: TRBV9
clone size: NA
CDR3 length: 17
D gene: NA
CDR3 DNA: TGTGCCAGCAGCGTCTCTGGCGGGGGCGGTGTTCCAGATACGCAGTATTTT
CDR3 protein: CASSVSGGGGVPDTQYF

J gene: TRBJ1-1
V gene: TRBV9
clone size: many
CDR3 length: 13
D gene: NA
CDR3 DNA: TGTGCCAGCAGCTTTTTGGGGGGAGCTGAAGCTTTCTTT
CDR3 protein: CASSFLGGAEAFF

J gene: TRBJ1-5
V gene: TRBV9
clone size: many
CDR3 length: 13
D gene: NA
CDR3 DNA: TGTGCCAGCAGCGGAGAGCCGGGTCAGCCCCAGCATTTT
CDR3 protein: CASSGEPGQPQHF

J gene: TRBJ1-4
V gene: TRBV9
clone size: many
CDR3 length: 14
D gene: NA
CDR3 DNA: TGTGCCAGCAGCGTAGGGCCAACTAATGAAAAACTGTTTTTT
CDR3 protein: CASSVGPTNEKLFF

J gene: TRBJ1-1
V gene: TRBV9
clone size: few
CDR3 length: 18
D gene: NA
CDR3 DNA: TGTGCCAGCAGCGTAGTTGGGACTCAAGCCCTCATGAACACTGAAGCTTTCTTT
CDR3 protein: CASSVVGTQALMNTEAFF

J gene: TRBJ2-2
V gene: TRBV9
clone size: many
CDR3 length: 14
D gene: NA
CDR3 DNA: TGTGCCAGCAGCCTCCTCCCAGGAACCGGGGAGCTGTTTTTT
CDR3 protein: CASSLLPGTGELFF

J gene: TRBJ2-3
V gene: TRBV9
clone size: NA
CDR3 length: 15
D gene: NA
CDR3 DNA: TGTGCCAGCAGCTACCGACAGGCAGGAGGAGATACGCAGTATTTT
CDR3 protein: CASSYRQAGGDTQYF

J gene: TRBJ2-3
V gene: TRBV9
clone size: many
CDR3 length: 16
D gene: TRBD2
CDR3 DNA: TGTGCCAGCAGCGAGAGGACTAGCGGGGGAGCAGATACGCAGTATTTT
CDR3 protein: CASSERTSGGADTQYF

J gene: TRBJ1-1
V gene: TRBV9
clone size: many
CDR3 length: 14
D gene: NA
CDR3 DNA: TGTGCCAGCAGCGTAGACGAGGGAAACACTGAAGCTTTCTTT
CDR3 protein: CASSVDEGNTEAFF

J gene: TRBJ2-7
V gene: TRBV9
clone size: medium-sized
CDR3 length: 14
D gene: NA
CDR3 DNA: TGTGCCAGCAGCGTAGAGGAGGGACCCTACGAGCAGTACTTC
CDR3 protein: CASSVEEGPYEQYF

J gene: TRBJ2-5
V gene: TRBV9
clone size: medium-sized
CDR3 length: 16
D gene: NA
CDR3 DNA: TGTGCCAGCAGCGTAGCTCTCCGGGGGGCGCGAGAGACCCAGTACTTC
CDR3 protein: CASSVALRGARETQYF

J gene: TRBJ2-1
V gene: TRBV9
clone size: many
CDR3 length: 15
D gene: TRBD2
CDR3 DNA: TGTGCCAGCAGCGTAGTGGCTAGCGGGGGCTCCGAGCAGTTCTTC
CDR3 protein: CASSVVASGGSEQFF

J gene: TRBJ2-2
V gene: TRBV9
clone size: many
CDR3 length: 15
D gene: TRBD1
CDR3 DNA: TGTGCCAGCAGCCCCCGACAGGGGAACACCGGGGAGCTGTTTTTT
CDR3 protein: CASSPRQGNTGELFF

J gene: TRBJ2-3
V gene: TRBV9
clone size: many
CDR3 length: 14
D gene: NA
CDR3 DNA: TGTGCCAGCAGCATCGACCGGACCTTGGATACGCAGTATTTT
CDR3 protein: CASSIDRTLDTQYF

J gene: TRBJ1-1
V gene: TRBV9
clone size: medium-sized
CDR3 length: 14
D gene: TRBD1
CDR3 DNA: TGTGCCAGCAGTCCGGGACAGGAGAACACTGAAGCTTTCTTT
CDR3 protein: CASSPGQENTEAFF

J gene: TRBJ1-2
V gene: TRBV9
clone size: many
CDR3 length: 13
D gene: NA
CDR3 DNA: TGTGCCAGCAGCCCTGGTCAGGGCCCTGGCTACACCTTC
CDR3 protein: CASSPGQGPGYTF

J gene: TRBJ1-1
V gene: TRBV9
clone size: many
CDR3 length: 13
D gene: NA
CDR3 DNA: TGTGCCAGCAGCGTATTGGGAACAACCGAAGCTTTCTTT
CDR3 protein: CASSVLGTTEAFF

J gene: TRBJ2-3
V gene: TRBV9
clone size: many
CDR3 length: 15
D gene: TRBD2
CDR3 DNA: TGTGCCAGCAGCGTACGGGGGGTTTCCACAGATACGCAGTATTTT
CDR3 protein: CASSVRGVSTDTQYF

J gene: TRBJ2-3
V gene: TRBV9
clone size: many
CDR3 length: 16
D gene: NA
CDR3 DNA: TGTGCCAGCAGCCCCCGGTGGGCACTGAGCACAGATACGCAGTATTTT
CDR3 protein: CASSPRWALSTDTQYF

J gene: TRBJ2-1
V gene: TRBV9
clone size: many
CDR3 length: 15
D gene: TRBD2
CDR3 DNA: TGTGCCAGCAGCGTAGCGGGGGGGCCTCGAAATGAGCAGTTCTTC
CDR3 protein: CASSVAGGPRNEQFF

J gene: TRBJ1-4
V gene: TRBV9
clone size: many
CDR3 length: 14
D gene: NA
CDR3 DNA: TGTGCCAGCAGCCTCGGTGGAATTAATGAAAAACTGTTTTTT
CDR3 protein: CASSLGGINEKLFF

J gene: TRBJ2-1
V gene: TRBV9
clone size: many
CDR3 length: 16
D gene: NA
CDR3 DNA: TGTGCCAGCAGCACTACTAGGAGGGCTGCCTACAATGAGCAGTTCTTC
CDR3 protein: CASSTTRRAAYNEQFF

J gene: TRBJ2-7
V gene: TRBV24-1
clone size: many
CDR3 length: 13
D gene: NA
CDR3 DNA: TGTGCCACCAGAAGTGGGACATCCTACGAGCAGTACTTC
CDR3 protein: CATRSGTSYEQYF

J gene: TRBJ2-3
V gene: TRBV9
clone size: many
CDR3 length: 13
D gene: NA
CDR3 DNA: TGTGCCAGCAGCGTAGGACAGACAGATACGCAGTATTTT
CDR3 protein: CASSVGQTDTQYF

J gene: TRBJ2-5
V gene: TRBV9
clone size: NA
CDR3 length: 16
D gene: TRBD2
CDR3 DNA: TGTGCCAGCAGCGTATCTGCGGGGGGATACCAAGAGACCCAGTACTTC
CDR3 protein: CASSVSAGGYQETQYF

J gene: TRBJ2-7
V gene: TRBV9
clone size: NA
CDR3 length: 13
D gene: NA
CDR3 DNA: TGTGCCAGCAGCCGGGACTTAAACTACGAGCAGTACTTC
CDR3 protein: CASSRDLNYEQYF

J gene: TRBJ2-5
V gene: TRBV9
clone size: many
CDR3 length: 15
D gene: TRBD2
CDR3 DNA: TGTGCCAGCAGCCCGGGACTAGCATTTCCAGAGACCCAGTACTTC
CDR3 protein: CASSPGLAFPETQYF

J gene: TRBJ2-3
V gene: TRBV9
clone size: many
CDR3 length: 17
D gene: TRBD2
CDR3 DNA: TGTGCCAGCAGCGTAGGGGAGACTAGCGGGGCGACAGATACGCAGTATTTT
CDR3 protein: CASSVGETSGATDTQYF